The 21 T cell receptor beta chains listed next were all sequenced from one sample in a study of early T cells in non-severe SARS-CoV-2 infection. TCRdb re-called the 5' RACE reads with MiXCR, one entry per CDR3 protein. The sample has approximately 40,000 distinct CDR3 sequences; approximately 6.2% are singletons. The starting material was whole blood, obtained at baseline. The receptors stem from an adult who was a healthcare worker with PCR-confirmed SARS-CoV-2 infection or an uninfected control (not recorded which).

To note about this clonotype: The junction does not match germline at one end; this may be a read error. The chain carries TRBV23-1 and TRBJ2-3; TRBD1 might be the D (6 bases). TRBV23-1 is an open reading frame whose function is uncertain. The CDR3 is made up of 17 amino acids. The CDR3 bases are TGCGCCAGCAGTCAATGCGGACAGTACATGGAAATAATACGCAGTAATTTT. This codes for CASSQCGQYMEIIRSNF.

This clonotype came up a few times. This rearrangement joins TRBV20-1 to TRBJ1-1; D remains ambiguous. CDR1 and CDR2 (germline): DFQATT, SNEGSKA (reference sequence). V dropped 3 bases and J dropped 4 bases, with 18 bases sitting between them. The CDR3 is 15 residues long. The CDR3 nucleotides read TGCAGTGCTAGTGCCAACAGCCTCGAGAGCACTGAAGCTTTCTTT. It encodes CSASANSLESTEAFF.

In its sample, this clonotype was seen many times. The gene calls are TRBV13 and TRBJ2-1; 8 nucleotides match TRBD1. Germline trimming cut 6 bases from V and 9 bases from J; bases unmatched to any gene: 10. The CDR3 runs 14 residues. The V gene's germline CDR1 is PRHDT and CDR2 FYEKMQ (reference sequence). For the CDR3, the DNA is TGTGCCAGCAGGCGGACAGGGATGTTAACTGAGCAGTTCTTC. It encodes CASRRTGMLTEQFF.

This clonotype was observed a few times. The chain is built from TRBV20-1 and TRBJ2-7; 7 nucleotides line up with TRBD2. The CDR3 runs 13 residues. Germline CDR1 reads DFQATT; CDR2 reads SNEGSKA (reference sequence). The V segment lost 5 bases and the J segment 0 bases; nucleotides outside the gene matches: 4. CDR3 in DNA: TGCAGTGCTCGAGCTAGCGGCTCCTACGAGCAGTACTTC. This encodes CSARASGSYEQYF.

This clonotype occurred a few times. This chain connects TRBV13 to TRBJ2-3, with D uncertain. V lost 3 bases and J 0 bases, leaving 7 bases between the germline ends. The CDR3 loop spans 14 amino acids. The germline V gene encodes CDR1 PRHDT and CDR2 FYEKMQ (reference sequence). CDR3 coding DNA: TGTGCCAGCAGCTTTAGGTCTAGCACAGATACGCAGTATTTT. This codes for CASSFRSSTDTQYF.

V usage is TRBV7-9 and J usage is TRBJ1-2, with unresolved D. With 7 bases removed from V and 8 bases from J, the gap between germline ends came to 23 bases. CDR3 length equals 15 residues. Looked up from germline, CDR1 is SEHNR and CDR2 is FQNEAQ (reference sequence). The CDR3 DNA reads TGTGCCAGCAACCCATTTCAATCAACGGAGGAGGGCTACACCTTC. Translated: CASNPFQSTEEGYTF.

At least ten counts were recorded for this clonotype. V and J are TRBV5-1 and TRBJ2-3; TRBD1 is a possible D gene (5 bases). Germline CDR1 and CDR2: SGHRS and YFSETQ. Between the trimmed V and J ends, which lost 4 bases and 0 bases, there was a span of 9 bases. This CDR3 is built from 14 residues. The CDR3 is CASSPTASTDTQYF. The CDR3 nucleotides read TGCGCCAGCAGCCCGACAGCTAGCACAGATACGCAGTATTTT. Full variable domain (remainder filled in from reference TRBV5-1 and TRBJ2-3): KAGVTQTPRYLIKTRGQQVTLSCSPISGHRSVSWYQQTPGQGLQFLFEYFSETQRNKGNFPGRFSGRQFSNSRSEMNVSTLELGDSALYLCASSPTASTDTQYFGPGTRLTVL.

This clonotype has just one count. The chain joins TRBV11-2 to TRBJ1-2; no clear D gene. This CDR3 is 15 amino acids long. The germline CDR1 and CDR2 sequences are SGHAT and FQNNGV. Deletions cut 4 bases from V and 6 bases from J, with 18 bases between. The CDR3 sequence is CASSSLMGLLDGYTF. DNA for the CDR3: TGTGCCAGCAGCTCCCTTATGGGTCTTCTGGATGGCTACACCTTC. The full variable domain, rest sourced from reference TRBV11-2 and TRBJ1-2, is EAGVAQSPRYKIIEKRQSVAFWCNPISGHATLYWYQQILGQGPKLLIQFQNNGVVDDSQLPKDRFSAERLKGVDSTLKIQPAKLEDSAVYLCASSSLMGLLDGYTFGSGTRLTVV.

Written as DNA, the CDR3 is TGTGCCAGCAGCGGCCAAGGAGGACAGGCGCGGGGCCGTTACTACGAGCAGTACTTC. Translating gives CASSGQGGQARGRYYEQYF. V is TRBV11-2 and J is TRBJ2-7; D may be TRBD1 (7 bases). Looked up from germline, CDR1 is SGHAT and CDR2 is FQNNGV. V lost 5 bases, J lost 3 bases, and 29 bases lay in between. This CDR3 has 19 residues.

This clonotype showed up many times. The chain couples TRBV29-1 to TRBJ1-1; D is ambiguous. Germline V CDR1 and CDR2: SQVTM, ANQGSEA. Between the trimmed V and J ends, which lost 4 bases and 1 base, there was a span of 10 bases. The CDR3 loop spans 13 amino acids. The CDR3 DNA reads TGCAGCGTTGCTCATCCCGAGAACACTGAAGCTTTCTTT. Translating gives CSVAHPENTEAFF.

This chain connects TRBV7-6 to TRBJ2-2; no definite D call. The CDR3 is 12 amino acids. Germline V gene lookup returns CDR1 SGHVS and CDR2 FNYEAQ. Trimming pared 2 bases from V and 6 bases from J, leaving 4 bases between. The CDR3 DNA reads as TGTGCCAGCAGCTTAAGCCCCGGGGAGCTGTTTTTT. As protein: CASSLSPGELFF. Full variable domain (rest looked up from reference TRBV7-6 and TRBJ2-2): GAGVSQSPRYKVTKRGQDVALRCDPISGHVSLYWYRQALGQGPEFLTYFNYEAQQDKSGLPNDRFSAERPEGSISTLTIQRTEQRDSAMYRCASSLSPGELFFGEGSRLTVL.

This clonotype was observed many times. The chain links TRBV3-1 to TRBJ2-7; D is unclear. The V end lost 1 base, the J end lost 7 bases, and 5 bases lay between the germline ends. This CDR3 region has 11 residues. CDR1 LGHDT and CDR2 YNNKEL come from the germline V gene (reference sequence). In DNA, the CDR3 is TGTGCCAGCAGCCAAGTGGGGGAGCAGTACTTC. Translation: CASSQVGEQYF.

The chain links TRBV7-8 to TRBJ1-5; D not resolved. V was trimmed by 0 bases and J by 0 bases, leaving 6 bases between them. CDR3 length: 15 residues. CDR1 and CDR2 (germline): SGHVS, FQNEAQ. In DNA form, the CDR3 reads TGTGCCAGCAGCTTAGCGCAGGATAGCAATCAGCCCCAGCATTTT. Amino acid sequence: CASSLAQDSNQPQHF.

There are a few counts of this clonotype. The rearrangement joins TRBV7-2 to TRBJ2-2; maybe TRBD2 (6 bases). V gave up 2 bases and J gave up 5 bases, with 9 bases separating them. The germline CDR1 and CDR2 sequences are SGHTA and FQGNSA. The CDR3 consists of 14 residues. The CDR3 nucleotides read TGTGCCAGCAGCTTATTACGGGGGACCGGGGAGCTGTTTTTT. This encodes CASSLLRGTGELFF.

This clonotype was detected many times. The CDR3 DNA is TGTGCCAGCAGCTTAGTGGGGACCCCGAATTATGAGCAGTTCTTC. Amino acid sequence: CASSLVGTPNYEQFF. The rearrangement uses TRBV7-2 and TRBJ2-1; D may be TRBD1 or TRBD2 (5 bases each). This CDR3 is 15 amino acids long. Per germline, CDR1 SGHTA and CDR2 FQGNSA. V was shortened by 1 base and J by 8 bases, with 15 bases between the two germline ends.

This clonotype was observed many times. The V and J genes are TRBV6-5 and TRBJ2-6; weak D call: TRBD2 (5 bases). The CDR3 consists of 15 residues. V was shortened by 6 bases and J by 0 bases, with 9 bases between the two germline ends. Germline CDR1 MNHEY, CDR2 SVGAGI. The CDR3 DNA reads TGTGCCAGCAGCCGACTAAGCTCTGGGGCCAACGTCCTGACTTTC. This encodes CASSRLSSGANVLTF.

The J gene is TRBJ2-2, the V gene TRBV28; maybe TRBD1 (7 bases). Trimming took 3 bases from V and 8 from J, leaving 19 bases between them. CDR3 size: 16 residues. The germline CDR1 and CDR2 sequences are MDHEN and SYDVKM. CDR3 region: CASSLSIGGGTGELFF. The CDR3 DNA reads as TGTGCCAGCAGTTTGTCCATAGGGGGCGGGACAGGGGAGCTGTTTTTT.

The chain joins TRBV12-3 or TRBV12-4 to TRBJ2-5; TRBD1 might be the D (6 bases). The CDR3 is 13 residues long. The V end lost 3 bases, the J end lost 7 bases, and 12 bases lay between the germline ends. The CDR3 region is CASSFLVGGTQYF. CDR3 DNA: TGTGCCAGCAGTTTTTTGGTAGGGGGGACCCAGTACTTC.

This clonotype occurred many times. The chain is built from TRBV20-1 and TRBJ2-4; possible D gene TRBD2, 5 bases. The V end was cut by 5 bases, the J end by 3 bases, with 11 bases between. CDR3 size: 13 residues. Germline-derived CDR1 and CDR2 are DFQATT and SNEGSKA (reference sequence). The CDR3: CSALDSIKNIQYF. CDR3 nucleotides: TGCAGTGCTCTGGACTCAATCAAAAACATTCAGTACTTC.

Only a few counts were recorded for this clonotype. Here the CDR3 DNA reads TGTGCCAGCAGCTTGGACCAGCAAGATACGCAGTATTTT. Translating gives CASSLDQQDTQYF. The V and J genes are TRBV5-4 and TRBJ2-3; D is ambiguous. The CDR3 loop spans 13 amino acids. The V end was cut by 0 bases, the J end by 5 bases, with 7 bases between. CDR1 SGHNT and CDR2 YYREEE come from the germline V gene (reference sequence). Based on the CDR3 plus reference TRBV5-4 and TRBJ2-3, the full variable domain is ETGVTQSPTHLIKTRGQQVTLRCSSQSGHNTVSWYQQALGQGPQFIFQYYREEENGRGNFPPRFSGLQFPNYSSELNVNALELDDSALYLCASSLDQQDTQYFGPGTRLTVL.

Here the CDR3 DNA reads TGTGCCAGCAGCTTAGATTTTTGGGCCGCGAAACTTATGAACACTGAAGCTTTCTTT. Translation gives CASSLDFWAAKLMNTEAFF. V gene TRBV11-2 combines with J gene TRBJ1-1; D is unresolved. V gave up 0 bases and J gave up 0 bases, with 20 bases separating them. This CDR3 is 19 amino acids long. Germline-derived CDR1 and CDR2 are SGHAT and FQNNGV.